This is a list of T cell receptor beta chains from one sample in a study of PD-1 blockade in classical Hodgkin lymphoma. The method was immunoSEQ multiplex PCR; TCRdb's version includes in-frame clones alone and lacks a portion of them. Of tens of thousands of clones listed, over 75% were seen once; the top ten hold about 15%. Sequenced here: peripheral blood mononuclear cells (PBMCs), sampled before the fourth cycle of nivolumab. These receptors originate from a human donor with classical Hodgkin lymphoma. Each CDR3 is given with its conserved first and last residue. The size of a clone is reported for some rows only, either as once, few or many, or as a class for expanded clones.

j_call v_call clone_size cdr3_aa
TRBJ2-2 TRBV29-1 . CSVVGGTGELFF
TRBJ1-1 TRBV7-8 . CASSLVRGQRMNTEAFF
TRBJ1-2 TRBV6-5 . CASRSDSYGYTF
TRBJ2-3 TRBV6-1 . CASSEGTGGALDTQYF
TRBJ1-5 TRBV27 . CASRPNVNQPQHF
TRBJ1-1 TRBV29-1 few CSGGVQSNTEAFF
TRBJ1-1 TRBV7-7 few CASSRLQGQNTEAFF
TRBJ1-1 TRBV29-1 . CSTPSGTNTEAFF
TRBJ2-1 TRBV11-3 . CASSLGDTIRNEQFF
TRBJ1-1 TRBV30 . CAWSDLSMNTEAFF
TRBJ2-3 TRBV4-2 . CASSLSGTDTQYF